This TCR beta chain was captured by sequencing in a study of beta chain features in type 1 diabetes. Sorting of CD4+ naive, central memory, regulatory and stem cell-like memory cells was performed via CD45RO/CCR7/CD25/CD127/CD95/CD27. The CDR3 is 10 amino acids. Germline CDR1 is MNHNS and CDR2 is SASEGT. V was cut by 7 bases and J by 9 bases, with 7 bases left in between. Whole-study results and caveats: Individuals with type 1 diabetes displayed fewer insertions and more deletions at VDJ junctions.

This clone has a handful of counts. Antigen specificity is unknown. Expressed TCRB transcripts were sequenced after all isolated RNA was converted to cDNA. This table comes from immunoSEQ multiplex PCR, and its TCRdb copy is limited to in-frame clones, with some not included. The table includes about 250,000 clones, around 14% detected once. Sequences were obtained from naive CD4+ T cells from blood. This clonotype originated in a middle-aged woman in good health. V usage is TRBV6-1 and J usage is TRBJ2-1; possible D gene TRBD1, 5 bases. CDR3: CASNRFEQFF. Written as DNA, the CDR3 is TGTGCCAGCAACAGGTTTGAGCAGTTCTTC.